A selection of T cell receptor beta chains follows, all from one sample in a study of T-cell reconstitution after alpha-beta-depleted transplantation in children. TCRdb re-derived calls from the PCR reads in MiXCR, one entry per CDR3 protein. This sample has about 610,000 distinct CDR3 sequences, with 27% found just once. The sample consisted of PBMCs, taken before TCRalphabeta/CD19-depleted stem cell transplant. The receptors shown here come from a boy younger than two with Wiskott-Aldrich syndrome, due to receive a stem cell transplant. CDR3s include the opening cysteine and the closing phenylalanine or tryptophan. Fields, in order: J gene, V gene, D gene, clone size, CDR3 DNA, CDR3 protein. D genes are given only for firm matches. Rows give clone size only sometimes, using once, few, many, or a class for an expanded clone.

j_call: TRBJ2-2
v_call: TRBV5-1
d_call: NA
clone_size: NA
cdr3_nt: TGCGCCAGCAGCTTCCGGGCGGTTACTAACACCGGGGAGCTGTTTTTT
cdr3_aa: CASSFRAVTNTGELFF

j_call: TRBJ1-1
v_call: TRBV5-1
d_call: NA
clone_size: NA
cdr3_nt: TGCGCCAGCAGCCCAAATGGGGGGATGAACACTGAAGCTTTCTTT
cdr3_aa: CASSPNGGMNTEAFF

j_call: TRBJ2-3
v_call: TRBV24-1
d_call: TRBD2
clone_size: NA
cdr3_nt: TGTGCCACCAGTGATTTGCAGGGGACTAGAACAGATACGCAGTATTTT
cdr3_aa: CATSDLQGTRTDTQYF

j_call: TRBJ2-7
v_call: TRBV10-3
d_call: TRBD2
clone_size: few
cdr3_nt: TGTGCCATCAGTGAGTCGAGGTCTAGCGGCCCAGACGAGCAGTACTTC
cdr3_aa: CAISESRSSGPDEQYF

j_call: TRBJ2-3
v_call: TRBV15
d_call: TRBD2
clone_size: few
cdr3_nt: TGTGCCACCAGCGATCTCGGACTAGCGGGATGGGATACGCAGTATTTT
cdr3_aa: CATSDLGLAGWDTQYF

j_call: TRBJ1-2
v_call: TRBV5-1
d_call: NA
clone_size: NA
cdr3_nt: TGCGCCAGCAGCCCCCCTGACAGGATCGGTGGCTACACCTTC
cdr3_aa: CASSPPDRIGGYTF

j_call: TRBJ1-6
v_call: TRBV11-2
d_call: TRBD1
clone_size: NA
cdr3_nt: TGTGCCAGCAGCTTACTCCCGAGACAGGGTCAAAATTCACCCCTCCACTTT
cdr3_aa: CASSLLPRQGQNSPLHF

j_call: TRBJ1-1
v_call: TRBV3-1
d_call: NA
clone_size: few
cdr3_nt: TGTGCCAGCAGCCAAGTGCACAGGGACACTGAAGCTTTCTTT
cdr3_aa: CASSQVHRDTEAFF

j_call: TRBJ2-7
v_call: TRBV6-1
d_call: NA
clone_size: few
cdr3_nt: TGTGCCAGCATTCGGTCCCACAGCTCCTACGAGCAGTACTTC
cdr3_aa: CASIRSHSSYEQYF

j_call: TRBJ1-6
v_call: TRBV20-1
d_call: TRBD1
clone_size: few
cdr3_nt: TGCAGTGCTAGAGTGGACAGGGATAATTCACCCCTCCACTTT
cdr3_aa: CSARVDRDNSPLHF

j_call: TRBJ2-1
v_call: TRBV2
d_call: TRBD1
clone_size: few
cdr3_nt: TGTGCCAGCAGGGCCCGGGACAGGGCCTACAATGAGCAGTTCTTC
cdr3_aa: CASRARDRAYNEQFF

j_call: TRBJ1-2
v_call: TRBV6-5
d_call: NA
clone_size: few
cdr3_nt: TGTGCCAGCAGTAGGCGGGGCTATGGCTACACCTTC
cdr3_aa: CASSRRGYGYTF

j_call: TRBJ2-3
v_call: TRBV5-1
d_call: TRBD2
clone_size: few
cdr3_nt: TGCGCCAGCAGCGCAGGACTAGCGGGATTTGGGGATACGCAGTATTTT
cdr3_aa: CASSAGLAGFGDTQYF

j_call: TRBJ2-2
v_call: TRBV6-2/TRBV6-3
d_call: TRBD1
clone_size: few
cdr3_nt: TGTGCCAGCAGTTACCAGGGGGCGCGGGCCGGGGAGCTGTTTTTT
cdr3_aa: CASSYQGARAGELFF

j_call: TRBJ2-7
v_call: TRBV20-1
d_call: TRBD2
clone_size: few
cdr3_nt: TGCAGTGCTAGAGTCTGGCGGGAGCGATCCTACGAGCAGTACTTC
cdr3_aa: CSARVWRERSYEQYF

j_call: TRBJ2-2
v_call: TRBV5-1
d_call: TRBD2
clone_size: NA
cdr3_nt: TGCGCCAGCAGCTTTGAAGCGGGAGGTTGGACCGGGGAGCTGTTTTTT
cdr3_aa: CASSFEAGGWTGELFF

j_call: TRBJ2-5
v_call: TRBV5-1
d_call: NA
clone_size: NA
cdr3_nt: TGCGCCAGCAGCTTGCTCACGGGAGCGGAGGAGACCCAGTACTTC
cdr3_aa: CASSLLTGAEETQYF

j_call: TRBJ2-7
v_call: TRBV6-5
d_call: NA
clone_size: NA
cdr3_nt: TGTGCCAGCAGTTACTCGATGTCCCAGGGCGGTACTTACGAGCAGTACTTC
cdr3_aa: CASSYSMSQGGTYEQYF

j_call: TRBJ2-2
v_call: TRBV6-1
d_call: NA
clone_size: NA
cdr3_nt: TGTGCCAGCAGAACAGGGTACGCGAACACCGGGGAGCTGTTTTTT
cdr3_aa: CASRTGYANTGELFF

j_call: TRBJ1-1
v_call: TRBV18
d_call: NA
clone_size: NA
cdr3_nt: TGTGCCAGCTCACCTACGACAGAAACGAACACTGAAGCTTTCTTT
cdr3_aa: CASSPTTETNTEAFF

j_call: TRBJ2-1
v_call: TRBV6-2/TRBV6-3
d_call: NA
clone_size: few
cdr3_nt: TGTGCCAGCAGTTACTCAGCGGAAAGACCTTACAATGAGCAGTTCTTC
cdr3_aa: CASSYSAERPYNEQFF

j_call: TRBJ2-5
v_call: TRBV20-1
d_call: TRBD2
clone_size: NA
cdr3_nt: TGCAGTGCTAGGCGGGAGGGCCTGGAGACCCAGTACTTC
cdr3_aa: CSARREGLETQYF

j_call: TRBJ1-3
v_call: TRBV5-1
d_call: TRBD1
clone_size: NA
cdr3_nt: TGCGCCAGCAGCCCCAGGGGGAACTCTGGAAACACCATATATTTT
cdr3_aa: CASSPRGNSGNTIYF

j_call: TRBJ2-7
v_call: TRBV20-1
d_call: TRBD2
clone_size: few
cdr3_nt: TGCAGTGCACAAAGGACTAGCAGGTCCTACGAGCAGTACTTC
cdr3_aa: CSAQRTSRSYEQYF

j_call: TRBJ2-2
v_call: TRBV5-6
d_call: NA
clone_size: few
cdr3_nt: TGTGCCAGCAGCTTGGCTGGGACACTAAACACCGGGGAGCTGTTTTTT
cdr3_aa: CASSLAGTLNTGELFF

j_call: TRBJ1-1
v_call: TRBV5-1
d_call: TRBD1
clone_size: NA
cdr3_nt: TGCGCCAGCAGCCCTGGGAGGGGGCTCAGCACTGAAGCTTTCTTT
cdr3_aa: CASSPGRGLSTEAFF

j_call: TRBJ2-2
v_call: TRBV11-2
d_call: TRBD2
clone_size: NA
cdr3_nt: TGTGCCAGTACAATGAGGACTAGCGGGACCAACACCGGGGAGCTGTTTTTT
cdr3_aa: CASTMRTSGTNTGELFF

j_call: TRBJ2-3
v_call: TRBV21-1
d_call: NA
clone_size: few
cdr3_nt: TGTGCCCCAGGCACCCCGGGCACAGATACGCAGTATTTT
cdr3_aa: CAPGTPGTDTQYF

j_call: TRBJ1-2
v_call: TRBV6-5
d_call: TRBD1
clone_size: few
cdr3_nt: TGTGCCAGCAGTTACGCCGGACAGGTTTATGGCTACACCTTC
cdr3_aa: CASSYAGQVYGYTF

j_call: TRBJ1-4
v_call: TRBV7-2
d_call: NA
clone_size: few
cdr3_nt: TGTGCCAGCAGCTTTTGGGGGGGAGATGAAAAACTGTTTTTT
cdr3_aa: CASSFWGGDEKLFF

j_call: TRBJ1-1
v_call: TRBV9
d_call: TRBD1
clone_size: NA
cdr3_nt: TGTGCCAGCAGCGTACAGGACAGGGGCCTCACTGAAGCTTTCTTT
cdr3_aa: CASSVQDRGLTEAFF

j_call: TRBJ2-2
v_call: TRBV24-1
d_call: NA
clone_size: few
cdr3_nt: TGTGCCACCAGTGATTCGGGCGGGGAGCTGTTTTTT
cdr3_aa: CATSDSGGELFF

j_call: TRBJ1-2
v_call: TRBV20-1
d_call: NA
clone_size: NA
cdr3_nt: TGCAGTGCTACGCAGGGGACCGGCAGCCATGGCTACACCTTC
cdr3_aa: CSATQGTGSHGYTF

j_call: TRBJ2-1
v_call: TRBV20-1
d_call: NA
clone_size: NA
cdr3_nt: TGCAGTGCTAAACAGGGCTACAATGAGCAGTTCTTC
cdr3_aa: CSAKQGYNEQFF

j_call: TRBJ2-2
v_call: TRBV14
d_call: TRBD2
clone_size: NA
cdr3_nt: TGTGCCAGCAGCCAAGATCTTGAGACTAGCGGGAGACTAGGAACCGGGGAGCTGTTTTTT
cdr3_aa: CASSQDLETSGRLGTGELFF

j_call: TRBJ2-1
v_call: TRBV7-9
d_call: NA
clone_size: NA
cdr3_nt: TGTGCCAGCAGCTTAGTAGGGTCCCCCATCGATGAGCAGTTCTTC
cdr3_aa: CASSLVGSPIDEQFF

j_call: TRBJ2-7
v_call: TRBV20-1
d_call: NA
clone_size: NA
cdr3_nt: TGCAGTGCTAGTTCTCGGACGGTCGGCTACGAGCAGTACTTC
cdr3_aa: CSASSRTVGYEQYF

j_call: TRBJ2-1
v_call: TRBV12-3/TRBV12-4
d_call: NA
clone_size: few
cdr3_nt: TGTGCCAGTACCGGGACGCTATACGAGCAGTTCTTC
cdr3_aa: CASTGTLYEQFF

j_call: TRBJ2-5
v_call: TRBV10-3
d_call: TRBD2
clone_size: NA
cdr3_nt: TGTGCCATCAGTGCTAGCGGGAATGTTGTGGAGACCCAGTACTTC
cdr3_aa: CAISASGNVVETQYF

j_call: TRBJ2-3
v_call: TRBV5-1
d_call: NA
clone_size: few
cdr3_nt: TGCGCCAGCAGCCCTCCAGGTTTCACAGATACGCAGTATTTT
cdr3_aa: CASSPPGFTDTQYF

j_call: TRBJ1-3
v_call: TRBV11-2
d_call: NA
clone_size: few
cdr3_nt: TGTGCCAGCAGCTTAGTCGGCGGATCTGGAAACACCATATATTTT
cdr3_aa: CASSLVGGSGNTIYF

j_call: TRBJ1-5
v_call: TRBV4-1
d_call: TRBD1
clone_size: NA
cdr3_nt: TGCGCCAGCAGCTCGGACAGGGGCCTGGGGCAGCCCCAGCATTTT
cdr3_aa: CASSSDRGLGQPQHF

j_call: TRBJ1-4
v_call: TRBV20-1
d_call: TRBD1
clone_size: few
cdr3_nt: TGCAGTGCTAGAGGGGACAGCGAGGAAAAACTGTTTTTT
cdr3_aa: CSARGDSEEKLFF

j_call: TRBJ2-7
v_call: TRBV20-1
d_call: TRBD2
clone_size: NA
cdr3_nt: TGCAGTGCTAGAAGGGAGGGACTCGCTTACTACGAGCAGTACTTC
cdr3_aa: CSARREGLAYYEQYF

j_call: TRBJ2-5
v_call: TRBV30
d_call: NA
clone_size: NA
cdr3_nt: TGTGCCTGGAGTCCTCGGGGAGAGACCCAGTACTTC
cdr3_aa: CAWSPRGETQYF

j_call: TRBJ1-1
v_call: TRBV5-1
d_call: NA
clone_size: NA
cdr3_nt: TGCGCCAGCAGCTTGGCCGACAGAAACACTGAAGCTTTCTTT
cdr3_aa: CASSLADRNTEAFF

j_call: TRBJ1-5
v_call: TRBV7-8
d_call: NA
clone_size: few
cdr3_nt: TGTGCCAGCAGCGTAGGCTCAGGGAATGGTCAGCCCCAGCATTTT
cdr3_aa: CASSVGSGNGQPQHF

j_call: TRBJ1-5
v_call: TRBV20-1
d_call: NA
clone_size: NA
cdr3_nt: TGCAGTGCTAGAGATGTGGATCAGCCCCAGCATTTT
cdr3_aa: CSARDVDQPQHF

j_call: TRBJ2-4
v_call: TRBV7-2
d_call: NA
clone_size: NA
cdr3_nt: TGTGCCAGCAGCTTAGAAGGAGGAGCCAAAAACATTCAGTACTTC
cdr3_aa: CASSLEGGAKNIQYF

j_call: TRBJ2-3
v_call: TRBV20-1
d_call: NA
clone_size: NA
cdr3_nt: TGCAGTGCCCGCGGGCTAGCCACAGATACGCAGTATTTT
cdr3_aa: CSARGLATDTQYF

j_call: TRBJ2-7
v_call: TRBV27
d_call: TRBD1
clone_size: NA
cdr3_nt: TGTGCCAGCAGTTTTAGGGGACAGGTTAACTACGAGCAGTACTTC
cdr3_aa: CASSFRGQVNYEQYF

j_call: TRBJ1-2
v_call: TRBV29-1
d_call: TRBD1
clone_size: few
cdr3_nt: TGCAGCGTGGGCCGAGGGGGCGGGGGCTACACCTTC
cdr3_aa: CSVGRGGGGYTF

j_call: TRBJ1-2
v_call: TRBV12-3/TRBV12-4
d_call: NA
clone_size: NA
cdr3_nt: TGTGCCAGCAGTTTAGGCCACGGCTATGGCTACACCTTC
cdr3_aa: CASSLGHGYGYTF

j_call: TRBJ2-5
v_call: TRBV21-1
d_call: NA
clone_size: NA
cdr3_nt: TGTGCCAGCAGCCCCAGGCAGACCCAGTACTTC
cdr3_aa: CASSPRQTQYF

j_call: TRBJ2-1
v_call: TRBV2
d_call: NA
clone_size: few
cdr3_nt: TGTGCCAGCAGTGGTAGCGAAGCTTACAATGAGCAGTTCTTC
cdr3_aa: CASSGSEAYNEQFF

j_call: TRBJ2-5
v_call: TRBV5-1
d_call: NA
clone_size: few
cdr3_nt: TGCGCCAGCAGCTTGTATCAGGGTGGTGAGACCCAGTACTTC
cdr3_aa: CASSLYQGGETQYF

j_call: TRBJ1-5
v_call: TRBV12-3/TRBV12-4
d_call: NA
clone_size: NA
cdr3_nt: TGTGCCAGCACTTTTTCAGGGAGGGAGCAGCCCCGGCATTTT
cdr3_aa: CASTFSGREQPRHF

j_call: TRBJ2-7
v_call: TRBV15
d_call: NA
clone_size: few
cdr3_nt: TGTGCCACCAGCAGAGATAACAGCCCCTACGAGCAGTACTTC
cdr3_aa: CATSRDNSPYEQYF

j_call: TRBJ2-3
v_call: TRBV20-1
d_call: NA
clone_size: once
cdr3_nt: TGCAGTGCTAGAGATAGAGGGGGGAGAGATACGCAGTATTTT
cdr3_aa: CSARDRGGRDTQYF

j_call: TRBJ1-3
v_call: TRBV9
d_call: NA
clone_size: NA
cdr3_nt: TGTGCCAGCAGCGTAGACGGACTCTCTGGAAACACCATATATTTT
cdr3_aa: CASSVDGLSGNTIYF